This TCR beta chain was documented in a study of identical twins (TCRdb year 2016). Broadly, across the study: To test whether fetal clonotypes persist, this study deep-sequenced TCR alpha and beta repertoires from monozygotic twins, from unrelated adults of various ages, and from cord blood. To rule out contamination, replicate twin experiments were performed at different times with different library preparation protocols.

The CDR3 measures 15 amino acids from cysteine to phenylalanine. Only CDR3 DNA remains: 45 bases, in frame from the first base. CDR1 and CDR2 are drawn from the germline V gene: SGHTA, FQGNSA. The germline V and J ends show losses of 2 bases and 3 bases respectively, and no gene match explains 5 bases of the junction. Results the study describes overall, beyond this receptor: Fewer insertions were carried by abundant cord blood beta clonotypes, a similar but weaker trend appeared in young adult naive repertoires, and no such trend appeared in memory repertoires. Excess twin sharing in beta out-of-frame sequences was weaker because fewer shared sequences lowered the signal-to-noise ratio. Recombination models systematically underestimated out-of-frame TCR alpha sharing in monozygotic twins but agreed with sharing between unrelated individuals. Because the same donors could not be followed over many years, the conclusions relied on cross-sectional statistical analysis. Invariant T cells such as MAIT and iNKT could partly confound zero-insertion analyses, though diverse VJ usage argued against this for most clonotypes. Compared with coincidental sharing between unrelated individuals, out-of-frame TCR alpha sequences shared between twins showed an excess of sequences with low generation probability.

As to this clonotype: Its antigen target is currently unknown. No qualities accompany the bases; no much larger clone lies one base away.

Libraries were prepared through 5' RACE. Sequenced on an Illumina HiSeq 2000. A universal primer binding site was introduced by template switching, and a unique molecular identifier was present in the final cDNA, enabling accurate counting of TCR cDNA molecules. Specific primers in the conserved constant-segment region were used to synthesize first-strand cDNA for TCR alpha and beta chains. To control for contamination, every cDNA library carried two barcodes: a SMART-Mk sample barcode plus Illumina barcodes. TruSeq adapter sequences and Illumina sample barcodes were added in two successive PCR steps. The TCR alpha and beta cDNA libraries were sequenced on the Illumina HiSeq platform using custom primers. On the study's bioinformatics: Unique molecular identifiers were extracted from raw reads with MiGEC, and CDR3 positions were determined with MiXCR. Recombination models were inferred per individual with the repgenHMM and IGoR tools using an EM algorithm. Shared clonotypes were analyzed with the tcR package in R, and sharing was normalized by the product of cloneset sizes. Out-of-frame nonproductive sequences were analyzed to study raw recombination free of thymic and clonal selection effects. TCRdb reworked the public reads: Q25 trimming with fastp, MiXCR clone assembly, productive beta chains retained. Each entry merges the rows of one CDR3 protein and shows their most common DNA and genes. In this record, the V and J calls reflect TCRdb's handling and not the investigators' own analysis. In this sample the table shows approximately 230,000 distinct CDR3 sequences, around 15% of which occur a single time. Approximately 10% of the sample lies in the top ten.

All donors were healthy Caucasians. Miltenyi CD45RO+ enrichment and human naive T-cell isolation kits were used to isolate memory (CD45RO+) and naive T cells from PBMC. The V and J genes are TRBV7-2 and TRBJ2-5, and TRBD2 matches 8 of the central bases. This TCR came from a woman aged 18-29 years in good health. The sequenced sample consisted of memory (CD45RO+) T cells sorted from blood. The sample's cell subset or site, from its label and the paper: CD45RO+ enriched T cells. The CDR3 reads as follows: CASSLQLAEEETQYF. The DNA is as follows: TGTGCCAGCAGCTTACAACTAGCGGAGGAAGAGACCCAGTACTTC.